Shown below are 6 T cell receptor beta chains from a single sample sequenced in a study of blood T cells in healthy people across ages. Primers used in a second PCR of about 6 to 11 cycles were a sample-barcoded 5' primer and a J-beta primer mix. TCRdb redid the calling of the 5' RACE reads with MiXCR, one entry per CDR3 protein. The data contain some 900,000 distinct CDR3 sequences, 48% of them seen just once; the ten biggest clones take up roughly 13%. The sequenced sample was blood. These receptors were obtained from a man aged 30 to 39 in good health.

This chain uses TRBV28 with TRBJ2-3; D tentatively reads TRBD1 or TRBD2 (5 bases each). Per the germline V gene, CDR1 is MDHEN and CDR2 is SYDVKM. Trimming cost V 6 bases and J 7 bases, with 17 bases left between them. The CDR3 is 14 residues long. This CDR3 reads CASRSRASGNTQYF. The CDR3 nucleotides read TGTGCCAGCAGGTCCAGGGCGTCGGGAAATACGCAGTATTTT.

In its sample, this clonotype was seen a few times. J is TRBJ2-5 and V is TRBV5-1; D remains ambiguous. Trimming removed 4 bases from V and 10 bases from J, with 11 bases in between. CDR1 is SGHRS, CDR2 YFSETQ, per germline. The length of the CDR3 is 11 residues. The CDR3 protein is CASSGGVDQYF. The CDR3 nucleotides read TGCGCCAGCAGCGGTGGGGTAGACCAGTACTTC.

CDR3 DNA: TGTGCCAGCAGCCCCAGGGACGCGGTGGGGGATACGCAGTATTTT. Its translation is CASSPRDAVGDTQYF. The chain joins TRBV3-1 to TRBJ2-3, with D possibly called TRBD1 or TRBD2 (5 bases each). The germline CDR1 and CDR2 sequences are LGHDT and YNNKEL (reference sequence). The V end was cut by 4 bases, the J end by 6 bases, with 17 bases between. This CDR3 has 15 amino acids.

The rearrangement joins TRBV24-1 to TRBJ2-1; possibly TRBD1 or TRBD2 for D (5 bases each). TRBJ2-7 explains the end of the DNA better; the J call may be wrong. Germline V gene data show CDR1 as KGHDR and CDR2 as SFDVKD. This CDR3 has 16 residues. This CDR3 reads CATSFSGTSSYNEQYF. The CDR3 DNA reads as TGTGCCACCAGTTTCTCCGGGACGAGCTCCTACAATGAGCAGTACTTC.

The chain couples TRBV7-2 to TRBJ1-1; D uncertain. The CDR3 sequence is 16 residues long. Germline V lookup: CDR1 SGHTA, CDR2 FQGNSA. V shed 1 base and J shed 0 bases, with 12 bases lying between them. CDR3 amino acids: CASSLGAVSMNTEAFF. In nucleotides, the CDR3 is TGTGCCAGCAGCTTAGGGGCGGTTAGTATGAACACTGAAGCTTTCTTT.

V is TRBV20-1 and J is TRBJ2-7; TRBD2 might be the D (5 bases). Trimming removed 6 bases at V and 0 bases at J, with 9 bases between. This CDR3 is built from 12 residues. CDR1 DFQATT and CDR2 SNEGSKA come from the germline V gene (reference sequence). In DNA form, the CDR3 reads TGCAGTGCCGGGGAGAGCTCCTACGAGCAGTACTTC. Residues: CSAGESSYEQYF.